Sequencing of this T cell receptor beta chain was carried out in a study of T cell responses to AZD1222 COVID-19 vaccine. Across the whole study: Analysis merged second doses at about 4 or about 12 weeks.

Method: immunoSEQ multiplex PCR; TCRdb's copy keeps in-frame clones and lacks some. The table lists approximately 150,000 clones, nearly 95% of them singletons. Findings of the study overall: It was only after the peak T cell response that any repertoires were sampled.

On this clone itself: Its antigen is unknown.

In germline, CDR1 is LGHDT, CDR2 YNNKEL (reference sequence). With V trimmed by 6 bases and J by 2 bases, 6 bases remained unmatched. The CDR3 loop spans 15 amino acids. Sequenced here: peripheral blood, sampled on day 0 of AZD1222 vaccination. The chain joins TRBV3-1 (or the pseudogene TRBV3-2) to TRBJ2-7; 11 bases are a match to TRBD2. The TCR sequence derives from an adult in good health. In nucleotides, the CDR3 is TGTGCCAGCAGTCCTACTAGCGGGAGACCCTACGAGCAGTACTTC. It yields the protein CASSPTSGRPYEQYF.